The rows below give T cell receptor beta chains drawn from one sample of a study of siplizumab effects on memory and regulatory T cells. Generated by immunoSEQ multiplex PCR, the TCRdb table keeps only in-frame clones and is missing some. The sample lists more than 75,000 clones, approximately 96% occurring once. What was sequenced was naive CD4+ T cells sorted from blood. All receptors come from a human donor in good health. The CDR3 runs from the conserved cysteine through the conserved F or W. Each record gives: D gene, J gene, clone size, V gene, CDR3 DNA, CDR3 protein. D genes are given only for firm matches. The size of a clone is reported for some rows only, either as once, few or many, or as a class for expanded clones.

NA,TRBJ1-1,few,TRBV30,TGTGCCTGGAGTCAGGGAATGAACACTGAAGCTTTCTTT,CAWSQGMNTEAFF
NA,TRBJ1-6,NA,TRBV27,TGTGCCAGCGCTTGGAACGGAGCAGGGTCCAATTCACCCCTCCACTTT,CASAWNGAGSNSPLHF
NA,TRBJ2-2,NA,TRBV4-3,TGCGCCAGCAGCCAAGACCTTTTCGGGGAGCTGTTTTTT,CASSQDLFGELFF
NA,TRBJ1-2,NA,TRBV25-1,TGTGCCAGCAGTGAATCCGGGGGCAGACATGGCTACACCTTC,CASSESGGRHGYTF
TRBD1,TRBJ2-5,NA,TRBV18,TGTGCCAGCTCACCACAGAGGACAGGGGAGACCCAGTACTTC,CASSPQRTGETQYF
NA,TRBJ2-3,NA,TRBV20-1,TGCAGTGCCAACCCGGTAGATACGCAGTATTTT,CSANPVDTQYF
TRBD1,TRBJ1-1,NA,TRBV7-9,TGTGCCAGCAGCCGTGGACAGGGGGCGGACGGAGCTTTCTTT,CASSRGQGADGAFF
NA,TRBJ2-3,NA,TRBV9,TGTGCCAGCAGCGCATCCGGGACTCTCTCAGATACGCAGTATTTT,CASSASGTLSDTQYF
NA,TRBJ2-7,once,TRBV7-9,TGTGCCAGCAGGGACACGGGGGAAAGCGAGCAGTACTTC,CASRDTGESEQYF
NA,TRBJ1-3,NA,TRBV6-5,TGTGCCAGCACCCTGACAGTCTCTGGAAACACCATATATTTT,CASTLTVSGNTIYF
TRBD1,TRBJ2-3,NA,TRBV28,TGTGCCAGCAGTGAGGGACAGGGGTACGATACGCAGTATTTT,CASSEGQGYDTQYF
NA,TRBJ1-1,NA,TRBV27,TGTGCCAGCACCGTTCACCCGGCTTTGAACACTGAAGCTTTCTTT,CASTVHPALNTEAFF
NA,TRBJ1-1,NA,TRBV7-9,TGTGCCAGCAGCCCGATTCCCTTCGGATTCGACACTGAAGCTTTCTTT,CASSPIPFGFDTEAFF
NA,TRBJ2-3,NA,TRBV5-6,TGTGCCAGCAGCCCGGGTTTAGCTTCAGATACGCAGTATTTT,CASSPGLASDTQYF
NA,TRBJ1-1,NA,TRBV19,TGTGCCAGTAGACTACAGGGCGCTGAAGCTTTCTTT,CASRLQGAEAFF
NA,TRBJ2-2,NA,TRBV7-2,TGTGCCAGCAGCTTAAGGAGTCGGAATCTCGGGGAGCTGTTTTTT,CASSLRSRNLGELFF
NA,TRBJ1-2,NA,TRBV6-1,TGTGCCAGCAGTGAAGTAATAGGAGCCTATGGCTACACCTTC,CASSEVIGAYGYTF
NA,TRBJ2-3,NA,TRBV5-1,TGCGCCAGCAGTCCTCAAAATTGGCGAGAACCAAGGGCCGATACGCAGTATTTT,CASSPQNWREPRADTQYF
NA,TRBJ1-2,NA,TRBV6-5,TGTGCCAGCAGTGGGTCGGTTAGGGGCTACACCTTC,CASSGSVRGYTF
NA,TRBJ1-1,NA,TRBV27,TGTGCCAGCAGTCCATGGGTCAAGAGTAACACTGAAGCTTTCTTT,CASSPWVKSNTEAFF
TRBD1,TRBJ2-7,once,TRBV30,TGTGCCTGGATACAGGGGGTAGGGACCTCCTACGAGCAGTACTTC,CAWIQGVGTSYEQYF
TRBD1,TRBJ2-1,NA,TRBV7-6,TGTGCCAGCAGCTTAGGACAGGGCCCCTACAATGAGCAGTTCTTC,CASSLGQGPYNEQFF
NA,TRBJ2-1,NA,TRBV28,TGTGCCAGCGGCTTAAAATCCTACAATGAGCAGTTCTTC,CASGLKSYNEQFF
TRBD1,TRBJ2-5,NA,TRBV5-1,TGCGCCAGCAAGGAACAGGGGGCTGGGGAGACCCAGTACTTC,CASKEQGAGETQYF
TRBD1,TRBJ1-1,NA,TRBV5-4,TGTGCCAGCAGCCCAGGGGGCGTGGACACTGAAGCTTTCTTT,CASSPGGVDTEAFF
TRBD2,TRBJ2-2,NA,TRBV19,TGTGCCAGCCGCCCGGTCAGCGGGGGCCTGAACACCGGGGAGCTGTTTTTT,CASRPVSGGLNTGELFF
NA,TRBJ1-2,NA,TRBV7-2,TGTGCCAGCAGCCGGACCGCTACAACTAACTATGGCTACACCTTC,CASSRTATTNYGYTF
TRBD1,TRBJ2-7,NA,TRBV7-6,TGTGCCAGCAGCGCATGGACAGGGTTACTTTACGAGCAGTACTTC,CASSAWTGLLYEQYF
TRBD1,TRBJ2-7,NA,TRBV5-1,TGCGCCAGCGCTGCTTCCCGACCGGGACAGGGGAGCCTCGAGCAGTACTTC,CASAASRPGQGSLEQYF
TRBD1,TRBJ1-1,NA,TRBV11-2,TGTGCCAGCAGCTTCCAGGGGGCCGGGGCTGAAGCTTTCTTT,CASSFQGAGAEAFF
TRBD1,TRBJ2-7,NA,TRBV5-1,TGCGCCAGCAGCCAAGATGGACAGGGTTTCTACGAGCAGTACTTC,CASSQDGQGFYEQYF
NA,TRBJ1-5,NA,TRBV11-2,TGTGCCAGCAGCTTAGGATTAATCGGCAATCAGCCCCAGCATTTT,CASSLGLIGNQPQHF
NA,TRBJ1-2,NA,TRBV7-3,TGTGCCAGCAGCTCCCGGGACGGAGGCTATGGCTACACCTTC,CASSSRDGGYGYTF
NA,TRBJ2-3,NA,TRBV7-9,TGTGCCAGCAGCTTAGGAGGGATAGATACGCAGTATTTT,CASSLGGIDTQYF
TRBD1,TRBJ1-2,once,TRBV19,TGTGCCAGTAGTGTACAGGGGTATGGCTACACCTTC,CASSVQGYGYTF
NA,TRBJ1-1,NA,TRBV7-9,TGTGCCAGCAGCTTAGTATTGGGTTCTGAAGCTTTCTTT,CASSLVLGSEAFF
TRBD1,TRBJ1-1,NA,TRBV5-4,TGTGCCAGCAGCGGGGGACAGCGGAACACTGAAGCTTTCTTT,CASSGGQRNTEAFF
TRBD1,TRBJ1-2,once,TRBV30,TGTGCCTGGAGTGTTCCGGGACAGGGGCCCTATGGCTACACCTTC,CAWSVPGQGPYGYTF
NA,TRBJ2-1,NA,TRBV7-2,TGTGCCAGCCGCCCTCGAGCGTTCCCTGGCAATGAGCAGTTCTTC,CASRPRAFPGNEQFF
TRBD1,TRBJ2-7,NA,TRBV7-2,TGTGCCAGCAGCCACCGGGACAGGGTATTCGAGCAGTACTTC,CASSHRDRVFEQYF
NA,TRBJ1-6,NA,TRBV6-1,TGTGCCAGCAGGCGGCCCCAAAATTCACCCCTCCACTTT,CASRRPQNSPLHF
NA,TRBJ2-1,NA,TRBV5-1,TGCGCCAGCAGCTTGGAAGGACAGCTTAACTACAATGAGCAGTTCTTC,CASSLEGQLNYNEQFF
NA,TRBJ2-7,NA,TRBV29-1,TGCAGCGCCCTTCGGGGGGCCAGCTCCTACGAGCAGTACTTC,CSALRGASSYEQYF
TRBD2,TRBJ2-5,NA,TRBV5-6,TGTGCCAGCAGCCTTCGACTAGCGGGGAAGGAGACCCAGTACTTC,CASSLRLAGKETQYF
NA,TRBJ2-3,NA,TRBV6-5,TGTGCCAGCACCTCGAGGGGAGGTAGCACAGATACGCAGTATTTT,CASTSRGGSTDTQYF
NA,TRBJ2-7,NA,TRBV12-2,TGTGCAAGTCGCTTAGAGGGGCCACCCTTCTACGAGCAGTACTTC,CASRLEGPPFYEQYF
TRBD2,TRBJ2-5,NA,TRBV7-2,TGTGCCAGCAGCTTGACGGGGGGGTTTGAGACCCAGTACTTC,CASSLTGGFETQYF
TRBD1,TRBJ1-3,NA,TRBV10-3,TGTGCCATCAGTCCCGCAGGGACAGGAGGAAACACCATATATTTT,CAISPAGTGGNTIYF
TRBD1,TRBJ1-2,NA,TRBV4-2,TGTGCCAGCAGCCAAGCTCCGGGACAGCACTATGGCTACACCTTC,CASSQAPGQHYGYTF
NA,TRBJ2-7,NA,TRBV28,TGTGCCAGCAGTAGGCAGGGTCCCCCCTACGAGCAGTACTTC,CASSRQGPPYEQYF
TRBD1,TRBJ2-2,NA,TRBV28,TGTGCCAGCCTACGGGGACAGGGTATGCTGTTTTTT,CASLRGQGMLFF